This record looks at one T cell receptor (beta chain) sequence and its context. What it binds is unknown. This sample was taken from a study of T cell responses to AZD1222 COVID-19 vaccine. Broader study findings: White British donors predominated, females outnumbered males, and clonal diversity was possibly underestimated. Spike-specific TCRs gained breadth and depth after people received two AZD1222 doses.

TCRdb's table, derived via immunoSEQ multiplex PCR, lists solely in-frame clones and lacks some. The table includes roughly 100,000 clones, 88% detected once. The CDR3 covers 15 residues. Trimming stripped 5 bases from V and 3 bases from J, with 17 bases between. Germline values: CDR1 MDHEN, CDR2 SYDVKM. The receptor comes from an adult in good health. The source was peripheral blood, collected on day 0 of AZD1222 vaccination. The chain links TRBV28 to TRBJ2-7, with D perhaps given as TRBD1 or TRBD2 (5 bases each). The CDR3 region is CASSPLEVGDYEQYF. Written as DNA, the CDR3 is TGTGCCAGCAGTCCCCTTGAGGTGGGGGACTACGAGCAGTACTTC.